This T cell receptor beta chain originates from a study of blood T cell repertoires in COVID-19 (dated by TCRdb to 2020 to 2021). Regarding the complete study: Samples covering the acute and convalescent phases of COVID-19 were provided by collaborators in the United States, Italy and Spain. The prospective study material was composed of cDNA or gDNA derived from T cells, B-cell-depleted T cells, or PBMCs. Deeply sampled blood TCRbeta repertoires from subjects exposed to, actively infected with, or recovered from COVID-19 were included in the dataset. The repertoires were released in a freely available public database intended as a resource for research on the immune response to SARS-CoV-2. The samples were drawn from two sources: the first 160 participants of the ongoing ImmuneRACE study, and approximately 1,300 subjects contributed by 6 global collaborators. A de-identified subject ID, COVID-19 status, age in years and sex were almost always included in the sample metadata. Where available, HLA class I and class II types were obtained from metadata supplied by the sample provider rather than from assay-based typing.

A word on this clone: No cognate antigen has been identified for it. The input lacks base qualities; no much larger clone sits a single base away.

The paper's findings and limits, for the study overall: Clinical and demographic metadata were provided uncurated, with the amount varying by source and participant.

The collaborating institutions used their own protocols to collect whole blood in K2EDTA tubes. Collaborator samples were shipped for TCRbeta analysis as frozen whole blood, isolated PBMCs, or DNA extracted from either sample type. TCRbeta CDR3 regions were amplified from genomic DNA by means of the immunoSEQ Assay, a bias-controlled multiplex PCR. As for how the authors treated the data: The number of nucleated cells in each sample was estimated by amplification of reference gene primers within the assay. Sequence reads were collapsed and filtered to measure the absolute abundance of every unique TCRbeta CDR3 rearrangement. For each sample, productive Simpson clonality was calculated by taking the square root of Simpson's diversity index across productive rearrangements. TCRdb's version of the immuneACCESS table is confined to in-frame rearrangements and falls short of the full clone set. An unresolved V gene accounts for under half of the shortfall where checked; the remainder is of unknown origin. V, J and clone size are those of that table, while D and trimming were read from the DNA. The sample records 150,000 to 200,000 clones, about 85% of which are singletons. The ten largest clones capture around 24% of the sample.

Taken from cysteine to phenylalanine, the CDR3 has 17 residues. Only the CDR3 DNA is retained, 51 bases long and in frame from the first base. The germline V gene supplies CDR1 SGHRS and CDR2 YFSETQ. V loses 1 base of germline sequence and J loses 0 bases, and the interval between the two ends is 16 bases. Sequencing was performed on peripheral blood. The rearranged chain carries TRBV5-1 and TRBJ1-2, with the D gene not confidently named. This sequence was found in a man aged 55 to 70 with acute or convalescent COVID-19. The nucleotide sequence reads TGCGCCAGCAGCTTGAGTTCGGGTGACCACGCTAACTATGGCTACACCTTC. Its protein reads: CASSLSSGDHANYGYTF.